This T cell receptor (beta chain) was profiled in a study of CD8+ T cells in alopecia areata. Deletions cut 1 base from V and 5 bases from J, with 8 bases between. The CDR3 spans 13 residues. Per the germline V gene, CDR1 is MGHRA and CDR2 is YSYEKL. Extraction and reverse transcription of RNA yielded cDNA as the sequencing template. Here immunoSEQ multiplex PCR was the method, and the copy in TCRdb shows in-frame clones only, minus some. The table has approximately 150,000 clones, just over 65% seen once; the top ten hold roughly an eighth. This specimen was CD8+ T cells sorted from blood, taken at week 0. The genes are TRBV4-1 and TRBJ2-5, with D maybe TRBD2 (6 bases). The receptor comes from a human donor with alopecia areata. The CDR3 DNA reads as TGCGCCAGCAGCCAAGCTCTAGCGGAGACCCAGTACTTC. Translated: CASSQALAETQYF.